This record looks at one T cell receptor (beta chain) sequence and its context. Its specificity is unknown. The source of the sample is a study of shared clonotypes between healthy human individuals. Study in general: Three plates were used per donor for CD4 naive, three for CD4 memory, two for CD8 naive and one for CD8 memory. Study-level findings and limits: Non-shared clonotypes had lower generation probabilities than those shared by all four donors.

Each of the donors was a healthy adult who was HIV-negative and had not had a recent acute infection or vaccination. The CDR3 has 14 amino acids. V was clipped by 9 bases and J by 1 base; unmatched bases: 5. From germline, CDR1 is SGHRS and CDR2 YFSETQ. Generated by immunoSEQ multiplex PCR, the TCRdb table keeps only in-frame clones and is missing some. The sample holds 80,000 to 100,000 clones, approximately 70% seen once. Sequenced input: memory CD8+ T cells sorted from blood. Subset: CD45RO+ cells pooled with CCR7-negative TemRA cells. The chain carries TRBV5-1 and TRBJ2-3, with 10 bases matching TRBD2. The sequence came from a man aged 30 to 45 in good health. The CDR3 DNA reads TGCGCCACCAGGACTAGCGGTGGCACAGATACGCAGTATTTT. Its protein product is CATRTSGGTDTQYF. Based on the CDR3 plus reference TRBV5-1 and TRBJ2-3, the full variable domain is KAGVTQTPRYLIKTRGQQVTLSCSPISGHRSVSWYQQTPGQGLQFLFEYFSETQRNKGNFPGRFSGRQFSNSRSEMNVSTLELGDSALYLCATRTSGGTDTQYFGPGTRLTVL.